This T cell receptor beta chain is drawn from a study of shared clonotypes between healthy human individuals. At the level of the study: CD4 naive and memory got three plates each, CD8 naive two, CD8 memory one. Study outcomes and limitations: Deeper or shallower sequencing was expected to change how clonotypes are shared among donors. Memory subsets had estimated richness that was generally smaller than that of naive subsets.

CDR3 length: 16 residues. The V end lost 3 bases, the J end lost 2 bases, and 16 bases lay between the germline ends. The V gene's germline CDR1 is MGHDK and CDR2 SYGVNS. As to this clone: Its antigen is currently unknown.

Clones were read by immunoSEQ multiplex PCR, and TCRdb kept only the in-frame ones, dropping some. Of roughly 2,300,000 clones in the sample, 85% to 95% were seen once. The sequenced sample consisted of naive CD4+ T cells from PBMCs. Subset in this sample: CD45RA+ positively selected. The receptor's source is a man aged 18 to 29 in good health. Some clones in this sample may be carry-over from other donors' samples. The chain carries TRBV25-1 and TRBJ1-2; the D gene is possibly TRBD1 (6 bases). The CDR3 loop reads CASSEPGTPQNYGYTF. The DNA for the CDR3 is TGTGCCAGCAGTGAGCCCGGGACACCACAGAACTATGGCTACACCTTC.